The rows below give T cell receptor beta chains drawn from one sample of a study of blood T cell repertoires in COVID-19. TCRdb's table, derived via immunoSEQ multiplex PCR, lists solely in-frame clones and lacks some. The sample lists about 200,000 clones, roughly 90% occurring once. Sequenced material: PBMCs or T cells enriched from blood (not recorded which). The receptor set was obtained from a young woman who had recovered from COVID-19. Each CDR3 is given with its conserved first and last residue. Fields, in order: V gene, D gene, J gene, clone size, CDR3 DNA, CDR3 protein. A D gene is named only where the DNA matches it firmly. Rows may omit the clone size; those that give it use once, few, many or a size class.

>TRBV28|TRBD1|TRBJ1-5|-
TGTGCCAGCAGTTTGTCACAGGGGTATCAGCCCCAGCATTTT
CASSLSQGYQPQHF
>TRBV4-1|-|TRBJ2-2|few
TGCGCCAGCAGGTCAGCGGAGAGCACCGGGGAGCTGTTTTTT
CASRSAESTGELFF
>TRBV7-8|TRBD1|TRBJ1-1|-
TGTGCCAGCAGCCAACAGGGACAGGAGAACACTGAAGCTTTCTTT
CASSQQGQENTEAFF
>TRBV7-9|-|TRBJ1-6|-
TGTGCCAGCAGCTTAAGAGACACCGCTAATAATTCACCCCTCCACTTT
CASSLRDTANNSPLHF
>TRBV28|-|TRBJ2-2|-
TGTGCCAGCAAGAGCCCTTCGAACACCGGGGAGCTGTTTTTT
CASKSPSNTGELFF
>TRBV2|-|TRBJ1-5|-
TGTGCCAGCGGAGACGTTACGGTCAGTCAGCCCCAGCATTTT
CASGDVTVSQPQHF
>TRBV7-2|-|TRBJ2-7|-
TGTGCCAGCAGCGCCTGGGGGCAGTCCTACGAGCAGTACTTC
CASSAWGQSYEQYF
>TRBV25-1|-|TRBJ1-1|-
TGTGCCAGCAGTGGAAGGGGTGTGGTTTTCTTT
CASSGRGVVFF
>TRBV28|-|TRBJ2-1|-
TGTGCCAGCAGTTTCCGGTATGAGCAGTTCTTC
CASSFRYEQFF
>TRBV12-3/TRBV12-4|-|TRBJ1-2|-
TGTGCCAGCAGGCTACAGGGAAACTATGGCTACACCTTC
CASRLQGNYGYTF
>TRBV3-1/TRBV3-2|-|TRBJ2-3|-
TGTGCCAGCAGCCAGGGGACTGGAGATACGCAGTATTTT
CASSQGTGDTQYF
>TRBV19|-|TRBJ2-3|once
TGTGCCAGTAGTATGGGGGCCTTCACAGATACGCAGTATTTT
CASSMGAFTDTQYF
>TRBV5-6|-|TRBJ1-2|once
TGTGCCAGCAGCCCCTTTGGTCAGGACTATGGCTACACCTTC
CASSPFGQDYGYTF
>TRBV19|-|TRBJ1-2|-
TGTGCCAGTAGTATAAGCCCCGACAGCCGGGGCTACACCTTC
CASSISPDSRGYTF
>TRBV29-1|TRBD1|TRBJ1-1|-
TGCAGCGTGAACAGGGGGCGCACTGAAGCTTTCTTT
CSVNRGRTEAFF
>TRBV7-4|-|TRBJ2-5|-
TGTGCCAGCAGCACCCGGGACTACCAAGAGACCCAGTACTTC
CASSTRDYQETQYF
>TRBV5-1|-|TRBJ2-5|-
TGCGCCAGCAGAGACAGCCAAGAGACCCAGTACTTC
CASRDSQETQYF
>TRBV28|TRBD1|TRBJ1-5|once
TGTGCCAGCAGTTTTTATGCCGGGACAGGGGGCGGGCAGCCCCAGCATTTT
CASSFYAGTGGGQPQHF